A selection of T cell receptor beta chains follows, all from one sample in a study of T cell repertoires in cytomegalovirus infection. For these TCRs, the target antigens are not known. TCRdb re-analysed the reads in MiXCR, keeping a single row per CDR3 protein. The sample lists approximately 730,000 distinct CDR3 sequences, 30% to 40% occurring once. The material was cultured PBMCs, obtained from culture after CMV antigen stimulation. The receptors were sampled from a human donor in good health (CMV status not recorded). Some clones in this sample may be carry-over from other donors' samples. The CDR3 runs from the conserved cysteine through the conserved F or W. The D gene is left open where the match is weak. Some rows have no size entry. The others give once, few or many, or a class for an expanded clone.

V	size	D	J	CDR3	DNA
TRBV2	NA	NA	TRBJ2-3	CASVPGARADTQYF	TGTGCCAGCGTCCCGGGGGCGAGAGCAGATACGCAGTATTTT
TRBV15	NA	NA	TRBJ2-2	CATSSGSGSGELFF	TGTGCCACCAGCAGTGGCAGCGGCTCCGGGGAGCTGTTTTTT
TRBV7-2	few	TRBD2	TRBJ2-5	CASSSVAGVEETQYF	TGTGCCAGCAGTTCGGTAGCGGGAGTAGAAGAGACCCAGTACTTC
TRBV7-2	NA	TRBD2	TRBJ2-2	CASSFLAGALRELFF	TGTGCCAGCAGCTTCTTAGCGGGAGCCCTCAGGGAGCTGTTTTTT
TRBV7-3	few	TRBD1	TRBJ1-4	CASSTKRTGSNEKLFF	TGTGCCAGCAGCACAAAAAGGACAGGGAGTAACGAAAAACTGTTTTTT
TRBV7-9	many	NA	TRBJ2-6	CASRQGAGANVLTF	TGTGCCAGCAGGCAGGGTGCTGGGGCCAACGTCCTGACTTTC
TRBV7-2	many	NA	TRBJ1-2	CASSVANYGYTF	TGTGCCAGCAGTGTAGCTAACTATGGCTACACCTTC
TRBV5-5	NA	NA	TRBJ2-5	CASSSRGGAGGRYQETQYF	TGTGCCAGCAGCTCGAGGGGGGGCGCAGGGGGGAGGTACCAAGAGACCCAGTACTTC
TRBV6-1	NA	NA	TRBJ1-1	CASSQAPRDTEAFF	TGTGCCAGCAGCCAAGCCCCGAGGGACACTGAAGCTTTCTTT
TRBV20-1	NA	NA	TRBJ1-1	CSARAPGDTEAFF	TGCAGTGCTAGAGCACCAGGGGACACTGAAGCTTTCTTT
TRBV27	NA	NA	TRBJ1-5	CASSLLIGQPQHF	TGTGCCAGCAGTTTATTGATAGGTCAGCCCCAGCATTTT
TRBV29-1	NA	NA	TRBJ2-3	CSVLGQLNLPDTQYF	TGCAGCGTTCTAGGTCAACTCAACCTACCAGATACGCAGTATTTT
TRBV4-1	once	NA	TRBJ2-7	CASSHPLGTREQYF	TGCGCCAGCAGCCACCCCCTCGGGACTCGTGAGCAGTACTTC
TRBV19	NA	NA	TRBJ1-4	CASNEQVYSAPNEKLFF	TGTGCCAGTAATGAGCAAGTTTACTCCGCTCCTAATGAAAAACTGTTTTTT
TRBV20-1	NA	NA	TRBJ2-1	CSATRVWGLSSYNEQFF	TGCAGTGCCACCCGTGTATGGGGCCTAAGCTCCTACAATGAGCAGTTCTTC
TRBV5-1	NA	NA	TRBJ1-2	CASSLDGLGGYTF	TGCGCCAGCAGCTTGGACGGTCTGGGAGGCTACACCTTC
TRBV7-3	NA	NA	TRBJ2-5	CASSLVGGAEETQYF	TGTGCCAGCAGCTTAGTAGGGGGGGCCGAAGAGACCCAGTACTTC
TRBV18	few	TRBD1	TRBJ1-2	CASSDGTGDYGYTF	TGTGCCAGCTCAGATGGAACAGGGGACTATGGCTACACCTTC